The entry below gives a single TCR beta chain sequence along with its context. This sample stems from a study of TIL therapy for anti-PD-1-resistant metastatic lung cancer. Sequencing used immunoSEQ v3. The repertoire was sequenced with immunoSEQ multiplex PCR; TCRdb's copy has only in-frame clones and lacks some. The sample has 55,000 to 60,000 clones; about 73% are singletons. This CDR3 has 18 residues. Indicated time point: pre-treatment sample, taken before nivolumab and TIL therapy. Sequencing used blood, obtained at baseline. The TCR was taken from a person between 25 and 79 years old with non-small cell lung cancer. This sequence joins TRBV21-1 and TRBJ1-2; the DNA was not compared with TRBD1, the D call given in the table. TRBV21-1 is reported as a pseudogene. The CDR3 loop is CASSKDRDRGRIGYGYTF. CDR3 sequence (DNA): TGTGCCAGCAGCAAAGACCGGGACAGGGGGAGGATCGGCTATGGCTACACCTTC.